The T cell receptor (beta chain) under discussion was sequenced for a study of blood T cell repertoires in COVID-19. Overall study: Samples taken during acute and convalescent COVID-19 were collected in the United States, Italy and Spain. Nucleic acid was either cDNA or gDNA, and it came from T cells, B-cell-depleted T cells, or PBMCs.

The germline V gene encodes CDR1 DFQATT and CDR2 SNEGSKA (reference sequence). The CDR3 extends over 14 amino acids. Trimming cost V 3 bases and J 2 bases; bases outside gene matches: 3. Per the authors' pipeline: Reference gene primer amplification gave estimated nucleated cell counts. Using immunoSEQ multiplex PCR, the repertoire was profiled, and TCRdb retains in-frame clones only, with some absent. Clone size and the V and J calls come from that table; the DNA yielded D and trimming. The sample carries roughly 200,000 clones, roughly 78% recorded once. The receptor's source is a woman of 80 years or more with active or convalescent COVID-19. The V gene is TRBV20-1, the J gene TRBJ1-5; 8 bases agree with TRBD1. Sequenced material: peripheral blood. CDR3 in DNA: TGCAGTGCTAGTGAGGACAGGGGCAATCAGCCCCAGCATTTT. Translation gives CSASEDRGNQPQHF.